This T cell receptor (beta chain) derives from a study of PD-1 and CTLA-4 blockade in melanoma. Assay used: immunoSEQ multiplex PCR; TCRdb lists only in-frame clones, some missing. The sample includes about 16,000 clones, under 85% of them seen just once. V was clipped by 4 bases and J by 2 bases, with 14 bases between them. Germline CDR1 MGHRA, CDR2 YSYEKL. The CDR3 extends over 15 amino acids. This receptor was taken from a human donor with melanoma. The rearrangement joins TRBV4-1 to TRBJ1-2; TRBD1 might be the D (5 bases). The sample was CD8+ T cells from peripheral blood, taken before anti-PD-1 treatment. The CDR3 reads CASSPWGEVNYGYTF. CDR3 sequence (DNA): TGCGCCAGCAGCCCTTGGGGGGAGGTCAACTATGGCTACACCTTC.